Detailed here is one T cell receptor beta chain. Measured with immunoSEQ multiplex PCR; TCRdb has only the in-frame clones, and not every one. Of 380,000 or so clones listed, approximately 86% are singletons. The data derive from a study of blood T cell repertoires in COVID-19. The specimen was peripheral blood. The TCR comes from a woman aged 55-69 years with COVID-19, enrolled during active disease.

In DNA form, the CDR3 reads TGTGCCAGCAGCTTCGGTGGGACAGACACTGAAGCTTTCTTT. Translating gives CASSFGGTDTEAFF. V usage is TRBV5-4 and J usage is TRBJ1-1; 7 positions match TRBD1. Germline V gene lookup returns CDR1 SGHNT and CDR2 YYREEE (reference sequence). The V gene end was trimmed by 2 bases and the J gene end by 3 bases; junction bases not matched to a gene: 4. CDR3 size: 14 residues.